This TCR beta chain was sequenced during a study of T cell repertoires in cytomegalovirus infection. Regarding the study as a whole: Dominating the ex vivo response were TCR beta clonotypes that were CMV-specific and HLA-C-restricted. Adding up the frequency of public TCR beta families identified people who carried CMV plus the relevant HLA.

This clonotype occurred many times. Its antigen is not identified. In TCRdb, the reads were re-called with MiXCR into one record per CDR3 protein. This table holds 490,000 or so distinct CDR3 sequences, 11% found once. Trimming left V 5 bases short and J 8 bases short, with 9 bases between. The length of the CDR3 is 11 residues. Germline assignment: CDR1 DFQATT and CDR2 SNEGSKA (reference sequence). This clonotype was obtained from a human donor in good health (CMV status not recorded). Some clones in this sample may be carry-over from other donors' samples. The chain carries TRBV20-1 and TRBJ1-4; maybe TRBD1 (5 bases). The sample taken for sequencing was PBMCs. CDR3: CSAPGEEKLFF. Here the CDR3 DNA reads TGCAGTGCTCCGGGGGAGGAAAAACTGTTTTTT.